One and the same sample provided the 27 T cell receptor beta chains below, sequenced in a study of CD8+ T cells in alopecia areata (dated by TCRdb to the late 2010s). The time point label, read with the paper, signifies: about 4 weeks on oral tofacitinib. The treatment or condition tag for this specimen amounts to: oral pan-JAK inhibitor, 5-10 mg twice daily. Library construction relied on the immunoSEQ multiplex PCR assay. RNA was extracted from all samples and reverse transcribed into cDNA, which served as template for TCR sequencing. What TCRdb holds here is the immuneACCESS table cut down to in-frame rearrangements. Part of the clones is not present; checked against another copy, under half of the missing clones reflect an unresolved V gene, and the others are unexplained. A total of 120,000 or so clones appear in this sample, under 65% of them only once. The ten largest clones capture around 5.7% of the sample.

The sequencing here drew on CD4+ T cells sorted from blood, taken at week 4, from a patient treated with tofacitinib. The receptors were sampled from a human donor with alopecia areata.

The genes are TRBV29-1 and TRBJ2-1; maybe TRBD1 (5 bases). Germline assignment: CDR1 SQVTM and CDR2 ANQGSEA. The CDR3 contains 15 residues. V shed 5 bases and J shed 8 bases, with 22 bases lying between them. The CDR3 nucleotides read TGCAGCGTTTTTGGTTGGGCAGGGATATTGCATGAGCAGTTCTTC. Its translation: CSVFGWAGILHEQFF.

The V call is TRBV11-1, the J call TRBJ2-5, with D perhaps assigned TRBD1 or TRBD2 (6 bases each). This CDR3 is built from 15 residues. With 5 bases removed from V and 3 bases from J, the gap between germline ends came to 16 bases. The germline V gene encodes CDR1 SGHAT and CDR2 FQDESV (reference sequence). The CDR3 nucleotides are TGTGCCAGCAGCGTTGAGTTGGGGGGCGAAGAGACCCAGTACTTC. Protein: CASSVELGGEETQYF.

There are a few counts of this clone. V and J are TRBV29-1 and TRBJ1-1; the D gene is possibly TRBD1 (6 bases). Trimming took 0 bases from V and 5 from J, leaving 13 bases between them. The germline V gene has CDR1 SQVTM and CDR2 ANQGSEA. This CDR3 has 14 residues. This CDR3 reads CSVEERGGGTEAFF. The CDR3 DNA reads TGCAGCGTTGAAGAACGAGGGGGAGGTACTGAAGCTTTCTTT. Drawing the rest from reference TRBV29-1 and TRBJ1-1, the complete variable domain is SAVISQKPSRDICQRGTSLTIQCQVDSQVTMMFWYRQQPGQSLTLIATANQGSEATYESGFVIDKFPISRPNLTFSTLTVSNMSPEDSSIYLCSVEERGGGTEAFFGQGTRLTVV.

The rearrangement joins TRBV7-8 to TRBJ2-3; 7 positions agree with TRBD2. Trimming cost V 6 bases and J 4 bases; bases outside gene matches: 4. Germline CDR1 SGHVS, CDR2 FQNEAQ. The CDR3 extends over 13 amino acids. The CDR3 coding sequence is TGTGCCAGCAGAGCGGGGCCAGCAGATACGCAGTATTTT. Its protein is CASRAGPADTQYF.

This clone was counted a few times. The genes are TRBV29-1 and TRBJ2-7, with 10 bases lining up with TRBD1. V trimming: 7 bases; J trimming: 0 bases; junction bases outside the gene matches: 3. The length of the CDR3 is 13 residues. The germline gives CDR1 SQVTM, CDR2 ANQGSEA. CDR3 residues: CSGGQGISYEQYF. CDR3 nucleotide sequence: TGCAGCGGGGGACAGGGGATCTCCTACGAGCAGTACTTC.

The genes are TRBV30 and TRBJ2-7, with a weak D call TRBD2 (5 bases). The DNA end favors TRBJ2-5, so the J call may be wrong. Germline CDR1 GTSNPN, CDR2 SVGIG (reference sequence). The CDR3 loop spans 14 amino acids. The CDR3 reads CASSSFGGGETQYF. Here the CDR3 DNA reads TGTGCCTCCAGCTCATTCGGAGGCGGCGAGACCCAGTACTTC.

This chain connects TRBV4-2 to TRBJ1-2; D gene uncertain. With 0 bases removed from V and 9 bases from J, the gap between germline ends came to 8 bases. The CDR3 extends over 12 amino acids. CDR1 is LGHNA and CDR2 is YNFKEQ in the germline V gene. The CDR3 loop reads CASSQERGRYTF. In DNA form, the CDR3 reads TGTGCCAGCAGCCAAGAACGAGGGCGCTACACCTTC.

The V gene is TRBV30, the J gene TRBJ2-7, with TRBD1 matching over 7 bases. The CDR3 loop spans 14 amino acids. Germline CDR1 reads GTSNPN; CDR2 reads SVGIG (reference sequence). Trimming at V came to 0 bases and at J to 0 bases, leaving 2 bases not matched to a gene. CDR3 coding DNA: TGTGCCTGGAGTGTACAGGGGCTCTCCTACGAGCAGTACTTC. Encoded protein: CAWSVQGLSYEQYF. The full variable domain, its missing parts supplied by reference TRBV30 and TRBJ2-7, is SQTIHQWPATLVQPVGSPLSLECTVEGTSNPNLYWYRQAAGRGLQLLFYSVGIGQISSEVPQNLSASRPQDRQFILSSKKLLLSDSGFYLCAWSVQGLSYEQYFGPGTRLTVT.

The chain recombines TRBV28 with TRBJ1-1; D call uncertain. V lost 1 base to trimming and J lost 1 base, with 10 bases between them. The CDR3 runs to 15 residues. CDR1 is MDHEN and CDR2 is SYDVKM in the germline V gene. This chain's CDR3 is CASSLLDGRNTEAFF. The DNA of the CDR3 is TGTGCCAGCAGTTTATTGGACGGACGGAACACTGAAGCTTTCTTT. The full variable domain, with the rest looked up from reference TRBV28 and TRBJ1-1, is DVKVTQSSRYLVKRTGEKVFLECVQDMDHENMFWYRQDPGLGLRLIYFSYDVKMKEKGDIPEGYSVSREKKERFSLILESASTNQTSMYLCASSLLDGRNTEAFFGQGTRLTVV.

The V and J genes are TRBV2 and TRBJ1-5; tentatively, D is TRBD1 (6 bases). CDR1 and CDR2 (germline): SNHLY, FYNNEI. The CDR3 totals 15 residues. Trimming shortened V by 3 bases and J by 1 base, and 10 bases separated the two germline ends. CDR3 loop: CASSERGNSNQPQHF. DNA of the CDR3: TGTGCCAGCAGTGAGAGGGGGAACAGCAATCAGCCCCAGCATTTT.

The gene calls are TRBV7-2 and TRBJ1-2; possibly TRBD1 for D (5 bases). The CDR3 length is 15 residues. Looked up from germline, CDR1 is SGHTA and CDR2 is FQGNSA. Deletions cut 5 bases from V and 4 bases from J, with 17 bases between. CDR3: CASSLTGATTYGYTF. In DNA form, the CDR3 reads TGTGCCAGCAGCCTAACCGGGGCCACTACCTATGGCTACACCTTC.

V usage is TRBV7-6 and J usage is TRBJ1-1; D not certain. The CDR3 length is 13 residues. V dropped 1 base and J dropped 1 base, with 4 bases sitting between them. Germline V lookup: CDR1 SGHVS, CDR2 FNYEAQ. Written as DNA, the CDR3 is TGTGCCAGCAGCTTAGGGCAGAACACTGAAGCTTTCTTT. It specifies CASSLGQNTEAFF.

In regard to this clone: The junction shows a germline mismatch at one end, possibly a read error. The chain has TRBV7-2 and TRBJ2-5; 8 nucleotides line up with TRBD1. This CDR3 comprises 16 residues. Germline V gene lookup returns CDR1 SGHTA and CDR2 FQGNSA. CDR3 region: CASSLGRTGYQETQYF. CDR3 bases: TGTGCCAGCAGCTTAGGGAGGACAGGGTACCAGGAGACCCAGTACTTC.

In this sample, this clone turned up a few times. At the DNA level, this CDR3 is encoded by other sequences in the same sample as well. The V gene is TRBV28, the J gene TRBJ1-2; TRBD1 matches 8 bases. V was clipped by 6 bases and J by 5 bases; unmatched bases: 11. The CDR3 covers 15 residues. The germline CDR1 and CDR2 sequences are MDHEN and SYDVKM. DNA of the CDR3: TGTGCCAGCAGCTCCGGGACAGGAGGACTTTATGGCTACACCTTC. It is translated as CASSSGTGGLYGYTF.

This clone showed up just a few times. The genes are TRBV4-2 and TRBJ1-1; possible D gene TRBD1, 5 bases. V was shortened by 0 bases and J by 8 bases, with 7 bases between the two germline ends. The CDR3 contains 12 residues. The germline V gene has CDR1 LGHNA and CDR2 YNFKEQ. The CDR3 here is CASSQDWGEAFF. CDR3 nucleotides: TGTGCCAGCAGCCAAGATTGGGGGGAAGCTTTCTTT.

The chain carries TRBV5-1 and TRBJ2-2, with D hard to call. This CDR3 is built from 14 residues. Germline values: CDR1 SGHRS, CDR2 YFSETQ. The V end was cut by 5 bases, the J end by 0 bases, with 8 bases between. Here the CDR3 reads CASRLTPNTGELFF. The CDR3 bases are TGCGCCAGCAGATTGACACCGAACACCGGGGAGCTGTTTTTT.

V is TRBV5-8 and J is TRBJ2-1; 11 bases align to TRBD2. This CDR3 is 14 amino acids long. V gave up 1 base and J gave up 9 bases; unmatched junction bases: 3. Germline V CDR1 and CDR2: SGHTS, YDEGEE. CDR3 loop: CASSLRLAGGEQFF. The CDR3 nucleotides are TGTGCCAGCAGCTTGAGGCTAGCGGGAGGTGAGCAGTTCTTC.

The rearrangement uses TRBV29-1 and TRBJ1-2; TRBD1 aligns across 7 bases. Germline values: CDR1 SQVTM, CDR2 ANQGSEA. Unmatched junction bases numbered 12, after V lost 3 bases and J lost 8 bases. This CDR3 region has 14 residues. This CDR3 reads CSVEYWEGARGYTF. CDR3 bases: TGCAGCGTTGAGTATTGGGAGGGGGCGCGCGGCTACACCTTC.

CDR3: CASSEVTRERQFF. CDR3 sequence (DNA): TGTGCCAGCAGTGAAGTCACTCGGGAGAGGCAGTTCTTC. V usage is TRBV25-1 and J usage is TRBJ2-1, with D possibly matching TRBD2 (6 bases). The CDR3 extends over 13 amino acids. The germline V gene encodes CDR1 MGHDK and CDR2 SYGVNS. V dropped 2 bases and J dropped 12 bases, with 14 bases sitting between them.

The chain uses TRBV10-3 and TRBJ2-6; D remains unclear. Trimming shortened V by 7 bases and J by 1 base, and 8 bases separated the two germline ends. Germline V gene lookup returns CDR1 ENHRY and CDR2 SYGVKD. The CDR3 runs to 14 residues. CDR3 bases: TGTGCCATCAAGCCTGGGTCTGGGGCCAACGTCCTGACTTTC. It encodes CAIKPGSGANVLTF.

The chain couples TRBV18 to TRBJ1-5, with D uncertain. The CDR3 totals 15 residues. The V gene's germline CDR1 is KGHSH and CDR2 LQKENI. The V end lost 6 bases, the J end lost 0 bases, and 12 bases lay between the germline ends. The CDR3 nucleotides read TGTGCCAGCTCCCAAGCACACATTAGCAATCAGCCCCAGCATTTT. This sequence encodes CASSQAHISNQPQHF. Full variable domain (outside the CDR3, taken from reference TRBV18 and TRBJ1-5): NAGVMQNPRHLVRRRGQEARLRCSPMKGHSHVYWYRQLPEEGLKFMVYLQKENIIDESGMPKERFSAEFPKEGPSILRIQQVVRGDSAAYFCASSQAHISNQPQHFGDGTRLSIL.

This chain uses TRBV29-1 with TRBJ1-1, with a possible D match to TRBD1 (6 bases). Trimming removed 3 bases from V and 8 bases from J, with 16 bases in between. The CDR3 is 13 amino acids. Per the germline V gene, CDR1 is SQVTM and CDR2 is ANQGSEA. The CDR3 nucleotides read TGCAGCGTTGATGGAAGGGGGGCGTTGGAAGCTTTCTTT. This sequence encodes CSVDGRGALEAFF.

This chain connects TRBV20-1 to TRBJ2-3; D call uncertain. CDR3 length: 11 residues. Germline V gene lookup returns CDR1 DFQATT and CDR2 SNEGSKA (reference sequence). Between the trimmed V and J ends, which lost 2 bases and 6 bases, there was a span of 6 bases. CDR3 region: CSARRSDTQYF. As DNA, the CDR3 is TGCAGTGCTAGAAGGTCGGATACGCAGTATTTT.

This clone was seen a few times. This chain uses TRBV6-5 with TRBJ2-3, with D perhaps assigned TRBD1 or TRBD2 (5 bases each). This CDR3 comprises 12 residues. Between the trimmed V and J ends, which lost 5 bases and 5 bases, there was a span of 8 bases. Germline CDR1 MNHEY, CDR2 SVGAGI. In DNA form, the CDR3 reads TGTGCCAGCAGTCGGGACGGAGATACGCAGTATTTT. This encodes CASSRDGDTQYF.

This clone appeared once. The chain recombines TRBV6-6 with TRBJ2-2; 8 nucleotides align to TRBD1. The length of the CDR3 is 14 residues. Germline V CDR1 and CDR2: MNHNY, SVGAGI (reference sequence). V lost 10 bases, J lost 0 bases, and 4 bases stayed unmatched. CDR3 in amino acids: CATSDRANTGELFF. The DNA of the CDR3 is TGTGCCACCTCGGACAGGGCGAACACCGGGGAGCTGTTTTTT.

The gene calls are TRBV29-1 and TRBJ2-3, with D tentatively TRBD1 (6 bases). V was clipped by 5 bases and J by 0 bases, with 12 bases between them. CDR1 SQVTM and CDR2 ANQGSEA come from the germline V gene. CDR3 length: 14 residues. As DNA, the CDR3 is TGCAGCGTTCTCTGGGGGCCTAGCACAGATACGCAGTATTTT. Its protein is CSVLWGPSTDTQYF.

This clone was detected a few times. The chain links TRBV25-1 to TRBJ2-1; tentatively, D is TRBD2 (6 bases). This CDR3 contains 16 residues. Germline CDR1 reads MGHDK; CDR2 reads SYGVNS. V was clipped by 1 base and J by 7 bases, with 17 bases between them. DNA of the CDR3: TGTGCCAGCAGTGAATTTAGGAGGGGAGGAGGGAATGAGCAGTTCTTC. This codes for CASSEFRRGGGNEQFF.